The source of this T cell receptor (beta chain) is a study of graft-versus-host responses after intestinal transplantation. Study overall: Grafts that recipients had were multivisceral, liver-intestinal, or isolated intestinal transplants.

General study results and limits: Allograft clonal ratios (graft-versus-host to host-versus-graft) were high in patients who had graft-donor T cell macrochimerism.

Germline V lookup: CDR1 SGHDT, CDR2 YYEEEE. J lost 5 bases, V lost 4 bases, and 19 bases had no gene match. The CDR3 runs 19 residues. As concerns this clone: Its matching antigen is unknown.

Produced via immunoSEQ multiplex PCR; TCRdb's table is partial and in-frame only. The sample includes 12,000 or so clones, over 60% of them seen just once. This chain links TRBV5-6 with TRBJ2-7, with 12 nucleotides matching TRBD1. Sequenced material: PBMCs, taken approximately 490 days after intestinal transplant. The sequence was obtained from a human patient who received an intestinal transplant, so some T cells may come from the graft donor. The CDR3 is CASSRTTGQGAGGRNEQYF. The CDR3 DNA follows: TGTGCCAGCAGCCGGACGACGGGACAGGGGGCGGGCGGTCGTAACGAGCAGTACTTC.